In this sample, the clone carrying this T cell receptor beta chain turned up a few times. The CDR3 contains 14 residues. Germline V gene sequence: CDR1 LGHDT, CDR2 YNNKEL (reference sequence). V shed 4 bases and J shed 0 bases, with 7 bases lying between them. This record belongs to a study of control samples from healthy donors and cancer patients. The table came from immunoSEQ multiplex PCR; TCRdb's copy has only in-frame clones and leaves some out. The sample lists over 100,000 clones; around 92% were seen once. The source is a woman aged 50 to 65 in good health. Sequencing was performed on blood. This rearrangement joins TRBV3-1 (or the pseudogene TRBV3-2) to TRBJ1-3; D ambiguous. As DNA, the CDR3 is TGTGCCAGCAGCCCGGCGCTCTCTGGAAACACCATATATTTT. Amino acids: CASSPALSGNTIYF.